Below, one TCR beta chain is given with its context. As yet, its antigen is unknown. V lost 1 base to trimming and J lost 6 bases, with 7 bases between them. CDR1 LGHDT and CDR2 YNNKEL come from the germline V gene (reference sequence). The CDR3 has 14 residues. The data belong to a study of T cell responses to AZD1222 COVID-19 vaccine. The table came from immunoSEQ multiplex PCR; TCRdb's copy has only in-frame clones and leaves some out. The table records about 220,000 clones, 85% to 95% of them present only once. Broader study findings: White British donors predominated, females outnumbered males, and clonal diversity was possibly underestimated. Repertoire sampling was restricted to post-peak T cell response timepoints. Mapped onto spike, vaccine-associated CD4 TCRs spanned it and were dominant at 160-218 and 743-854. Only a handful of AZD1222 recipients tested seropositive at baseline.

The chain recombines TRBV3-1 (or the pseudogene TRBV3-2) with TRBJ1-6, with unresolved D. The sequences come from peripheral blood, collected on day 0 of MenACWY control vaccination. This clonotype was sampled from an adult in good health. As DNA, the CDR3 is TGTGCCAGCAGCCAAGGCCCGTTTAATTCACCCCTCCACTTT. Its translation is CASSQGPFNSPLHF.